Sequencing of this TCR beta chain was carried out in a study of blood T cell repertoires in COVID-19. At the level of the study: Collection of acute and convalescent COVID-19 samples took place in the United States, Italy and Spain. T cells, B-cell-depleted T cells, or PBMCs provided the cDNA or gDNA that served as material.

In Seattle, patients joined the study during active infection and were tracked longitudinally. The CDR3 has 16 residues. Germline V gene lookup returns CDR1 SGHTA and CDR2 FQGTGA. V dropped 5 bases and J dropped 6 bases, with 20 bases sitting between them. In the authors' methods: Reference gene primers were amplified, and this amplification served to estimate nucleated cell counts. Sequenced by immunoSEQ multiplex PCR; TCRdb stores in-frame clones only, minus some. V and J calls and clone size come straight from that table; D and trimming were deduced from the DNA. The sample has 150,000 or so clones; roughly 83% are singletons.

The chain recombines TRBV7-3 with TRBJ2-1, with a weak D call TRBD2 (7 bases). The TCR originated in a woman aged 70-85 years with COVID-19, enrolled during active disease. The source material was peripheral blood. CDR3 residues: CASSPGAGASLNEQFF. The CDR3 DNA is TGTGCCAGCAGCCCTGGTGCGGGGGCCTCCCTCAATGAGCAGTTCTTC.